The 18 T cell receptor beta chains reported below all come from one sample, sequenced in a study of T-cell memory formation after mild COVID-19. In TCRdb, the 5' RACE reads were re-called with MiXCR into one record per CDR3 protein. The sample lists 190,000 or so distinct CDR3 sequences, around a fifth seen once, with around 23% in the top ten. The specimen sequenced was PBMCs or a T cell subset sorted from them (not recorded which). The receptors come from an adult woman who had mild COVID-19 (a few samples of this study predate the infection). Cell type and time point are not known.

A few counts support this clonotype. CDR3 DNA sequence: TGCGCCAGCAGCTCGACTAGCGGAAAAGAGACCCAGTACTTC. It is translated as CASSSTSGKETQYF. V gene TRBV5-1 combines with J gene TRBJ2-5, with TRBD2 matching over 9 bases. Looked up from germline, CDR1 is SGHRS and CDR2 is YFSETQ. The CDR3 is 14 residues long. After removal of 3 bases from V and 3 bases from J, the junction contained 3 bases not matched to a gene.

The V call is TRBV7-9, the J call TRBJ2-2, with D tentatively TRBD1 (6 bases). With 4 bases removed from V and 0 bases from J, the gap between germline ends came to 12 bases. Germline CDR1 SEHNR, CDR2 FQNEAQ (reference sequence). The CDR3 totals 16 residues. The CDR3: CASSSLEGANTGELFF. As DNA, the CDR3 is TGTGCCAGCAGCTCCTTAGAGGGGGCGAACACCGGGGAGCTGTTTTTT.

This clonotype has just a few counts. The chain uses TRBV5-6 and TRBJ1-2; TRBD1 might be the D (6 bases). Germline V CDR1 and CDR2: SGHDT, YYEEEE. The CDR3 consists of 17 residues. Trimming shortened V by 0 bases and J by 4 bases, and 19 bases separated the two germline ends. CDR3 DNA: TGTGCCAGCAGCTTGGCTCAGGGGTCATTTTCCGGCTATGGCTACACCTTC. It codes for CASSLAQGSFSGYGYTF.

This sequence joins TRBV7-9 and TRBJ2-1, with 8 bases aligning to TRBD2. V gave up 1 base and J gave up 7 bases; unmatched junction bases: 9. Germline lookup yields CDR1 SEHNR and CDR2 FQNEAQ (reference sequence). This CDR3 has 16 residues. This CDR3 is CASSLGAGGFQNEQFF. The CDR3 bases are TGTGCCAGCAGCTTAGGGGCGGGAGGATTTCAGAATGAGCAGTTCTTC.

This chain connects TRBV4-2 to TRBJ2-5, with 12 bases fitting TRBD2. The CDR3 is made up of 17 amino acids. The germline V gene encodes CDR1 LGHNA and CDR2 YNFKEQ. V shed 0 bases and J 4 bases; nucleotides not matched to a gene: 6. CDR3 DNA sequence: TGTGCCAGCAGCCAAGATTGGGCTAGCGGGAGGGGAGAGACCCAGTACTTC. It is translated as CASSQDWASGRGETQYF.

This chain joins TRBV20-1 and TRBJ2-3; maybe TRBD2 (6 bases). This CDR3 is built from 16 residues. Germline V gene lookup returns CDR1 DFQATT and CDR2 SNEGSKA (reference sequence). The V end was cut by 6 bases, the J end by 0 bases, with 19 bases between. CDR3 DNA sequence: TGCAGTGCCCCGTGGAAGCGGGCTACAAGCACAGATACGCAGTATTTT. It translates to CSAPWKRATSTDTQYF.

The chain is built from TRBV25-1 and TRBJ2-3; 10 nucleotides align to TRBD2. The length of the CDR3 is 15 residues. Trimming at V came to 2 bases and at J to 3 bases, leaving 2 bases not matched to a gene. Germline V lookup: CDR1 MGHDK, CDR2 SYGVNS. The DNA for the CDR3 is TGTGCCAGCAGTGAAGTTAGCGGGAGGACAGATACGCAGTATTTT. This gives the protein CASSEVSGRTDTQYF.

V gene TRBV7-9 combines with J gene TRBJ2-1; the D gene is possibly TRBD2 (6 bases). Germline lookup yields CDR1 SEHNR and CDR2 FQNEAQ (reference sequence). V gave up 5 bases and J gave up 10 bases, with 15 bases separating them. The CDR3 runs to 13 residues. The CDR3: CASSHASVAEQFF. In DNA form, the CDR3 reads TGTGCCAGCAGCCACGCTAGCGTGGCCGAGCAGTTCTTC.

Only one count was recorded for this clonotype. CDR3 loop: CASSPPETNEQFF. In DNA form, the CDR3 reads TGTGCCAGCAGCCCCCCGGAGACGAATGAGCAGTTCTTC. The chain combines TRBV7-9 with TRBJ2-1; no reliable D call. V gave up 5 bases and J gave up 7 bases, with 12 bases separating them. From germline, CDR1 is SEHNR and CDR2 FQNEAQ (reference sequence). This CDR3 contains 13 residues.

The gene calls are TRBV12-3 or TRBV12-4 and TRBJ2-3; TRBD2 agrees at 7 bases. V gave up 3 bases and J gave up 2 bases; unmatched junction bases: 11. This CDR3 has 17 amino acids. The CDR3 DNA is TGTGCCAGCAGTTTTAACGGACTAGTCATTGACACAGATACGCAGTATTTT. Translated: CASSFNGLVIDTDTQYF.

V usage is TRBV12-3 or TRBV12-4 and J usage is TRBJ1-4; tentatively, D is TRBD1 (5 bases). The V and J ends lost 2 bases and 6 bases respectively, with 13 bases between them. The CDR3 is 15 amino acids. The CDR3 region has the DNA TGTGCCAGCAGTTTATCCGGAGACAGCGATGAAAAACTGTTTTTT. It codes for CASSLSGDSDEKLFF.

The V and J genes are TRBV27 and TRBJ1-2, with 11 bases that match TRBD1. This CDR3 region has 16 residues. Germline V lookup: CDR1 MNHEY, CDR2 SMNVEV (reference sequence). J was trimmed by 7 bases and V by 5 bases; bases with no gene match: 12. CDR3 in DNA: TGTGCCAGCAGTGCTTCCCCGGGACAGGGGGAGGGTGGCTACACCTTC. Encoded protein: CASSASPGQGEGGYTF.

The genes are TRBV12-3 or TRBV12-4 and TRBJ1-1; perhaps TRBD1 as D (5 bases). The CDR3 totals 15 residues. Trimming left V 5 bases short and J 8 bases short, with 21 bases between. CDR3 amino acids: CASSQRLARGSEAFF. CDR3 nucleotides: TGTGCCAGCAGTCAAAGGTTGGCACGGGGGTCGGAAGCTTTCTTT.

V gene TRBV5-4 combines with J gene TRBJ1-4; the match to TRBD1 covers 8 bases. With V trimmed by 4 bases and J by 5 bases, 7 bases remained unmatched. From germline, CDR1 is SGHNT and CDR2 YYREEE (reference sequence). This CDR3 has 15 residues. Here the CDR3 reads CASSPWTGLNEKLFF. The CDR3 region has the DNA TGTGCCAGCAGCCCCTGGACAGGGTTGAATGAAAAACTGTTTTTT.

The J gene is TRBJ2-7, the V gene TRBV29-1; D is unclear. This CDR3 has 14 residues. CDR1 SQVTM and CDR2 ANQGSEA come from the germline V gene. V shed 0 bases and J shed 1 base, with 10 bases lying between them. CDR3 protein: CSVEDLSSSYEQYF. CDR3 DNA sequence: TGCAGCGTTGAAGATCTGTCCTCGTCCTACGAGCAGTACTTC.

The rearrangement links TRBV12-3 or TRBV12-4 to TRBJ1-4, with D unclear. The CDR3 runs to 15 residues. V was trimmed by 7 bases and J by 5 bases, leaving 17 bases between them. CDR3 nucleotide sequence: TGTGCCAGCACCCTTGCCCCTAGACGGAATGAAAAACTGTTTTTT. It translates to CASTLAPRRNEKLFF.

This clonotype was seen more than once but under ten times. The V and J genes are TRBV5-1 and TRBJ1-2; perhaps TRBD1 as D (6 bases). Germline-derived CDR1 and CDR2 are SGHRS and YFSETQ. The germline V and J ends were trimmed by 0 bases and 6 bases, with 12 bases remaining between them. The CDR3 runs 14 residues. CDR3 protein: CASSLGAGGDGYTF. CDR3 in DNA: TGCGCCAGCAGCTTGGGAGCTGGGGGCGATGGCTACACCTTC. The complete variable domain, with remaining parts taken from reference TRBV5-1 and TRBJ1-2, reads KAGVTQTPRYLIKTRGQQVTLSCSPISGHRSVSWYQQTPGQGLQFLFEYFSETQRNKGNFPGRFSGRQFSNSRSEMNVSTLELGDSALYLCASSLGAGGDGYTFGSGTRLTVV.

This clonotype was observed many times. The gene calls are TRBV7-9 and TRBJ2-3, with D perhaps matching TRBD1 (5 bases). The V end was cut by 5 bases, the J end by 3 bases, with 12 bases between. The CDR3 covers 14 residues. Germline values: CDR1 SEHNR, CDR2 FQNEAQ (reference sequence). CDR3 nucleotides: TGTGCCAGCAGCCGGACACTGGGTACAGATACGCAGTATTTT. This sequence encodes CASSRTLGTDTQYF. Together with reference TRBV7-9 and TRBJ2-3, the CDR3 gives the full variable domain: DTGVSQNPRHKITKRGQNVTFRCDPISEHNRLYWYRQTLGQGPEFLTYFQNEAQLEKSRLLSDRFSAERPKGSFSTLEIQRTEQGDSAMYLCASSRTLGTDTQYFGPGTRLTVL.